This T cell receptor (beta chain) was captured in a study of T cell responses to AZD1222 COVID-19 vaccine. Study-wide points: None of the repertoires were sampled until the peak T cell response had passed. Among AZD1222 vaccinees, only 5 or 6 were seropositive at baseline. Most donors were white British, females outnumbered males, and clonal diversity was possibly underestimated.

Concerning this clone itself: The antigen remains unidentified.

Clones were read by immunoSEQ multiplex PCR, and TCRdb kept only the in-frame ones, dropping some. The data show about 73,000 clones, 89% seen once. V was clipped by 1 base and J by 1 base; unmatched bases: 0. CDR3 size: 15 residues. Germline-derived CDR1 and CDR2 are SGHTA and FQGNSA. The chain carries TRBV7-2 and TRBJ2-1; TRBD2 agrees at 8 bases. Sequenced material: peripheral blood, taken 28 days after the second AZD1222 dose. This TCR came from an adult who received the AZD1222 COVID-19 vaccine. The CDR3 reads CASSLVAGSYNEQFF. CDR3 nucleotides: TGTGCCAGCAGCTTAGTAGCGGGATCCTACAATGAGCAGTTCTTC.